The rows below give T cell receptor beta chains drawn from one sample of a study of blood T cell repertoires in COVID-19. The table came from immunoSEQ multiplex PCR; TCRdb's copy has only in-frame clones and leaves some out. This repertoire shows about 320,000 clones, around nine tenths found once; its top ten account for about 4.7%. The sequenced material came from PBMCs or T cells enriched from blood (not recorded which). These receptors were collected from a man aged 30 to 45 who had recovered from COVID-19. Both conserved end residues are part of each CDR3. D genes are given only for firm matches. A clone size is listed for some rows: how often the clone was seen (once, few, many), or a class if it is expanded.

cdr3_aa: CASSEAGVAGSYNEQFF; cdr3_nt: TGTGCCAGCAGTGAAGCGGGGGTAGCGGGTTCATACAATGAGCAGTTCTTC; d_call: TRBD2; v_call: TRBV6-1; j_call: TRBJ2-1; clone_size: NA
cdr3_aa: CASLTQGASGTEAFF; cdr3_nt: TGTGCCAGCCTGACCCAGGGGGCAAGCGGCACTGAAGCTTTCTTT; d_call: TRBD1; v_call: TRBV27; j_call: TRBJ1-1; clone_size: NA
cdr3_aa: CASSSGLNNEQFF; cdr3_nt: TGTGCCAGCAGCTCAGGACTAAACAATGAGCAGTTCTTC; d_call: NA; v_call: TRBV7-3; j_call: TRBJ2-1; clone_size: NA
cdr3_aa: CASSTQGRNTEAFF; cdr3_nt: TGCGCCAGCAGCACACAGGGTCGGAACACTGAAGCTTTCTTT; d_call: NA; v_call: TRBV5-1; j_call: TRBJ1-1; clone_size: NA
cdr3_aa: CASSRREGNSPLHF; cdr3_nt: TGTGCCAGCAGCCGCAGGGAGGGTAATTCACCCCTCCACTTT; d_call: NA; v_call: TRBV6-5; j_call: TRBJ1-6; clone_size: NA
cdr3_aa: CASSLGVAGGADTQYF; cdr3_nt: TGTGCCAGCAGCTTAGGAGTAGCGGGGGGGGCAGATACGCAGTATTTT; d_call: TRBD2; v_call: TRBV11-1; j_call: TRBJ2-3; clone_size: once
cdr3_aa: CASSPASSENTGELFF; cdr3_nt: TGTGCCAGCAGCCCCGCCTCTAGCGAAAACACCGGGGAGCTGTTTTTT; d_call: NA; v_call: TRBV7-8; j_call: TRBJ2-2; clone_size: NA
cdr3_aa: CASSLSSSLAASTDTQYF; cdr3_nt: TGTGCCAGCAGCTTATCCTCCTCACTAGCGGCTAGCACAGATACGCAGTATTTT; d_call: TRBD2; v_call: TRBV7-2; j_call: TRBJ2-3; clone_size: NA
cdr3_aa: CALNQGQGRNYGYTF; cdr3_nt: TGTGCCTTAAACCAAGGACAGGGGCGAAACTATGGCTACACCTTC; d_call: TRBD1; v_call: TRBV28; j_call: TRBJ1-2; clone_size: NA
cdr3_aa: CAWTDQGGISPLHF; cdr3_nt: TGTGCCTGGACTGATCAGGGTGGGATTTCACCCCTCCACTTT; d_call: NA; v_call: TRBV30; j_call: TRBJ1-6; clone_size: NA
cdr3_aa: CASSVEGGEQYF; cdr3_nt: TGTGCCAGCAGTGTTGAGGGAGGGGAGCAGTACTTC; d_call: TRBD2; v_call: TRBV2; j_call: TRBJ2-7; clone_size: NA
cdr3_aa: CASSMPRNTEAFF; cdr3_nt: TGTGCCAGTAGTATGCCCAGGAACACTGAAGCTTTCTTT; d_call: NA; v_call: TRBV19; j_call: TRBJ1-1; clone_size: once
cdr3_aa: CASSDSSKRWKWGTQYF; cdr3_nt: TGTGCCAGCAGTGACTCGAGTAAGCGGTGGAAGTGGGGTACGCAGTATTTT; d_call: NA; v_call: TRBV6-4; j_call: TRBJ2-3; clone_size: NA
cdr3_aa: CASSSHRVSGNTIYF; cdr3_nt: TGTGCCAGCAGCTCCCACAGGGTCTCTGGAAACACCATATATTTT; d_call: NA; v_call: TRBV11-2; j_call: TRBJ1-3; clone_size: NA
cdr3_aa: CASSLLVRGNTEAFF; cdr3_nt: TGTGCCAGCAGCTTATTGGTACGGGGGAACACTGAAGCTTTCTTT; d_call: NA; v_call: TRBV7-9; j_call: TRBJ1-1; clone_size: once
cdr3_aa: CASSTTGDSYEQYF; cdr3_nt: TGTGCCAGTAGTACGACAGGGGACTCCTACGAGCAGTACTTC; d_call: TRBD1; v_call: TRBV19; j_call: TRBJ2-7; clone_size: NA
cdr3_aa: CASSFGTGLGTGELFF; cdr3_nt: TGTGCCAGCAGTTTCGGGACAGGGTTGGGCACCGGGGAGCTGTTTTTT; d_call: TRBD1; v_call: TRBV27; j_call: TRBJ2-2; clone_size: NA
cdr3_aa: CASSDGGKETQYF; cdr3_nt: TGTGCCAGCAGTGACGGAGGAAAAGAGACCCAGTACTTC; d_call: NA; v_call: TRBV25-1; j_call: TRBJ2-5; clone_size: NA
cdr3_aa: CAISGGYNQPQHF; cdr3_nt: TGTGCCATTTCTGGGGGGTACAATCAGCCCCAGCATTTT; d_call: NA; v_call: TRBV12-3/TRBV12-4; j_call: TRBJ1-5; clone_size: NA
cdr3_aa: CASSAGRGQEQYF; cdr3_nt: TGTGCCAGCAGTGCGGGCAGGGGGCAAGAGCAGTACTTC; d_call: TRBD1; v_call: TRBV2; j_call: TRBJ2-7; clone_size: NA
cdr3_aa: CSVEDGGGASEQYF; cdr3_nt: TGCAGCGTTGAAGATGGAGGGGGGGCCTCCGAGCAGTACTTC; d_call: NA; v_call: TRBV29-1; j_call: TRBJ2-7; clone_size: NA
cdr3_aa: CSVMQGSNQPQHF; cdr3_nt: TGCAGCGTTATGCAGGGCAGCAATCAGCCCCAGCATTTT; d_call: NA; v_call: TRBV29-1; j_call: TRBJ1-5; clone_size: NA
cdr3_aa: CAISDRRTGERSNEKLFF; cdr3_nt: TGTGCCATCAGTGACCGGCGGACAGGGGAGCGGTCTAATGAAAAACTGTTTTTT; d_call: TRBD1; v_call: TRBV10-3; j_call: TRBJ1-4; clone_size: NA
cdr3_aa: CASSWGPGTGFGYTF; cdr3_nt: TGTGCCAGCAGTTGGGGTCCCGGGACAGGGTTCGGCTACACCTTC; d_call: TRBD1; v_call: TRBV27; j_call: TRBJ1-2; clone_size: NA
cdr3_aa: CASSERGYTTTNEKLFF; cdr3_nt: TGTGCCAGCAGTGAAAGGGGTTACACCACAACTAATGAAAAACTGTTTTTT; d_call: NA; v_call: TRBV6-1; j_call: TRBJ1-4; clone_size: NA
cdr3_aa: CASSPPSRYEQYF; cdr3_nt: TGTGCCAGCAGCCCCCCTAGCCGGTACGAGCAGTACTTC; d_call: NA; v_call: TRBV7-8; j_call: TRBJ2-7; clone_size: NA
cdr3_aa: CASSRGKGGYDEQYF; cdr3_nt: TGTGCCAGCAGCCGAGGGAAGGGAGGGTACGACGAGCAGTACTTC; d_call: TRBD2; v_call: TRBV7-9; j_call: TRBJ2-7; clone_size: NA
cdr3_aa: CASSLGAGTWTGELFF; cdr3_nt: TGTGCCAGCAGCTTAGGTGCCGGGACTTGGACCGGGGAGCTGTTTTTT; d_call: NA; v_call: TRBV11-3; j_call: TRBJ2-2; clone_size: NA
cdr3_aa: CASSPRVAAYNEQFF; cdr3_nt: TGTGCCAGCAGCCCCAGGGTAGCGGCCTACAATGAGCAGTTCTTC; d_call: NA; v_call: TRBV9; j_call: TRBJ2-1; clone_size: NA
cdr3_aa: CASSLDTAAF; cdr3_nt: TGTGCCAGCAGCTTAGACACGGCGGCCTTC; d_call: NA; v_call: TRBV7-6; j_call: TRBJ1-2; clone_size: NA
cdr3_aa: CASSSSGAGTEAFF; cdr3_nt: TGTGCCAGCAGTTCGTCAGGGGCCGGCACTGAAGCTTTCTTT; d_call: NA; v_call: TRBV28; j_call: TRBJ1-1; clone_size: once
cdr3_aa: CASNEGWNQPQHF; cdr3_nt: TGTGCCAGCAACGAGGGATGGAATCAGCCCCAGCATTTT; d_call: NA; v_call: TRBV12-3/TRBV12-4; j_call: TRBJ1-5; clone_size: NA
cdr3_aa: CASSFGTESSGNTIYF; cdr3_nt: TGTGCCAGCAGCTTTGGGACAGAGAGCTCTGGAAACACCATATATTTT; d_call: TRBD1; v_call: TRBV3-1/TRBV3-2; j_call: TRBJ1-3; clone_size: NA
cdr3_aa: CASSLKQTGSANTIYF; cdr3_nt: TGTGCCAGCAGCTTAAAACAGACGGGGTCGGCAAACACCATATATTTT; d_call: NA; v_call: TRBV7-9; j_call: TRBJ1-3; clone_size: NA
cdr3_aa: CASRQGQETQYF; cdr3_nt: TGTGCCAGCAGGCAGGGACAAGAGACCCAGTACTTC; d_call: NA; v_call: TRBV6-5; j_call: TRBJ2-5; clone_size: once
cdr3_aa: CATSRDPGRIYGYTF; cdr3_nt: TGTGCCACCAGCAGAGATCCTGGCAGAATCTATGGCTACACCTTC; d_call: NA; v_call: TRBV15; j_call: TRBJ1-2; clone_size: NA
cdr3_aa: CASSPAGGTEAFF; cdr3_nt: TGTGCCAGCTCACCGGCGGGGGGCACTGAAGCTTTCTTT; d_call: NA; v_call: TRBV18; j_call: TRBJ1-1; clone_size: NA
cdr3_aa: CASSLEGAGEAFF; cdr3_nt: TGTGCCAGCAGCTTGGAGGGGGCCGGTGAAGCTTTCTTT; d_call: TRBD1; v_call: TRBV13; j_call: TRBJ1-1; clone_size: NA
cdr3_aa: CASRGHSGNTIYF; cdr3_nt: TGTGCCAGCAGGGGACACTCTGGAAACACCATATATTTT; d_call: NA; v_call: TRBV6-5; j_call: TRBJ1-3; clone_size: NA
cdr3_aa: CASSLSSGQGARYTF; cdr3_nt: TGTGCCAGCAGCCTAAGCTCTGGACAGGGGGCCCGCTACACCTTC; d_call: TRBD1; v_call: TRBV9; j_call: TRBJ1-2; clone_size: NA
cdr3_aa: CASSQSWPRNNEQFF; cdr3_nt: TGCGCCAGCAGTCAATCGTGGCCTAGAAACAATGAGCAGTTCTTC; d_call: NA; v_call: TRBV23-1; j_call: TRBJ2-1; clone_size: few
cdr3_aa: CASSGGALRTETQYF; cdr3_nt: TGTGCCAGTTCTGGGGGGGCACTCCGAACGGAGACCCAGTACTTC; d_call: NA; v_call: TRBV7-9; j_call: TRBJ2-5; clone_size: NA
cdr3_aa: CASSFPTGASNQPQHF; cdr3_nt: TGTGCCAGCAGCTTCCCAACAGGGGCTAGCAATCAGCCCCAGCATTTT; d_call: TRBD1; v_call: TRBV11-3; j_call: TRBJ1-5; clone_size: NA
cdr3_aa: CASSLYRSSNQPQHF; cdr3_nt: TGTGCCAGCAGTTTATACAGGTCTAGCAATCAGCCCCAGCATTTT; d_call: NA; v_call: TRBV28; j_call: TRBJ1-5; clone_size: few